This T cell receptor beta chain stems from a study of blood T cell repertoires in COVID-19. V shed 5 bases, J shed 4 bases, and the junction held 6 bases outside the gene matches. This CDR3 comprises 16 residues. Germline values: CDR1 MDHEN, CDR2 SYDVKM. This clone was counted between two and nine times. Participant age was roughly 18 to 95 years, and participants resided in roughly 24 US areas. Recovery meant two consecutive negative NP/OP PCR tests, professional clearance, or resolved symptoms. Methods used by the authors: By means of reference gene primer amplification, nucleated cell counts were estimated. Generated by immunoSEQ multiplex PCR, the TCRdb table keeps only in-frame clones and is missing some. V, J and clone size derive from that table, while D and trimming were established from the DNA sequence. This sample yields under 250,000 clones, of which more than 80% are seen a single time; about 2% belongs to the top ten.

The sequence derives from a man in his sixties who had recovered from COVID-19. The chain is built from TRBV28 and TRBJ1-6; 9 bases are a match to TRBD1. The sample comprised PBMCs or T cells enriched from blood (not recorded which). CDR3 in amino acids: CASSTGTGLYNSPLHF. The CDR3 DNA is TGTGCCAGCAGTACCGGGACAGGGCTATATAATTCACCCCTCCACTTT.